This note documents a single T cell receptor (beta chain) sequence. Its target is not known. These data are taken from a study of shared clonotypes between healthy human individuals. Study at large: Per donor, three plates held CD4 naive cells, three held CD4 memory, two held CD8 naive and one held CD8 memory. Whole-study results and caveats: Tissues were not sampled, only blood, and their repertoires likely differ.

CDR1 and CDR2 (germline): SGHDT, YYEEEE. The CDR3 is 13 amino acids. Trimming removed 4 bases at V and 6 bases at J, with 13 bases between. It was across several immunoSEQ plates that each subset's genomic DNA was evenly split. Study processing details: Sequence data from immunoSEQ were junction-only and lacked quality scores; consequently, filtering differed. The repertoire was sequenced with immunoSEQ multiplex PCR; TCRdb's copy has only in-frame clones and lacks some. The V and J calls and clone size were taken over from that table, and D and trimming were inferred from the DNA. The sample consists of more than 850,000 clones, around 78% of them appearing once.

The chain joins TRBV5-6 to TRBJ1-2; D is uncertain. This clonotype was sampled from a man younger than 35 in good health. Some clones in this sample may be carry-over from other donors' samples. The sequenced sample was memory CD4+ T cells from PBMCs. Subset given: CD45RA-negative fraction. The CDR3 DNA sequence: TGTGCCAGCAGCCCCGACATCGGTCATGGCTACACCTTC. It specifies CASSPDIGHGYTF.